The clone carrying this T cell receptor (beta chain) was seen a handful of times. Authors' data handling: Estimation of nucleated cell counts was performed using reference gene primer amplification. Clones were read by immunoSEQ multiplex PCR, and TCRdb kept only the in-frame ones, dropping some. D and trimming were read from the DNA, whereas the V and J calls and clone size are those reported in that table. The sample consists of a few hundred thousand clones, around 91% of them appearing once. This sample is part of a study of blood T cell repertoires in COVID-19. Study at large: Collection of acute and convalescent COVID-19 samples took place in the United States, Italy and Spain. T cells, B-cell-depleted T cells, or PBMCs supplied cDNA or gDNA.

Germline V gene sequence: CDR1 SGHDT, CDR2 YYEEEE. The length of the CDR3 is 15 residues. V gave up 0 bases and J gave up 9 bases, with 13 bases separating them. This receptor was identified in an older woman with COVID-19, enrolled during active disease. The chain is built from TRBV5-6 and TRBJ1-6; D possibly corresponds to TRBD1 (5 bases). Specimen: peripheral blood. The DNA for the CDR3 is TGTGCCAGCAGCTTGGAGGGGCGCGCTGGTTCACCCCTCCACTTT. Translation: CASSLEGRAGSPLHF. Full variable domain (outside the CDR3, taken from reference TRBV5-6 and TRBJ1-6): DAGVTQSPTHLIKTRGQQVTLRCSPKSGHDTVSWYQQALGQGPQFIFQYYEEEERQRGNFPDRFSGHQFPNYSSELNVNALLLGDSALYLCASSLEGRAGSPLHFGNGTRLTVT.